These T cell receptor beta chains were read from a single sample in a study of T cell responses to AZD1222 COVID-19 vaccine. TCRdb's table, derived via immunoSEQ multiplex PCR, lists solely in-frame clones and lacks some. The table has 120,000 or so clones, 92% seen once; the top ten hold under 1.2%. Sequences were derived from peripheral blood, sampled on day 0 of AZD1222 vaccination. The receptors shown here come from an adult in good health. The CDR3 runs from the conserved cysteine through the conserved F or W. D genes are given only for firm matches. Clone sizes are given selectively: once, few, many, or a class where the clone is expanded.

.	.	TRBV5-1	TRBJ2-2	TGCGCCAGCGGACATGGGGGGGCCGGCCTAAACACCGGGGAGCTGTTTTTT	CASGHGGAGLNTGELFF
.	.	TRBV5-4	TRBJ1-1	TGTGCCAGCAGCTTGTCCTACACTGAAGCTTTCTTT	CASSLSYTEAFF
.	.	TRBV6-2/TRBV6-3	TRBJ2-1	TGTGCCAGCAGCCTACCTCAGCGAGACTACAATGAGCAGTTCTTC	CASSLPQRDYNEQFF
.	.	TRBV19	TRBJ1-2	TGTGCCAGTAGTATTTCGGATATCTATGGCTACACCTTC	CASSISDIYGYTF
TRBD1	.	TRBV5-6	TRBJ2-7	TGTGCCAGCAGCTCTCTGACAGGGGGCGCGCCCGGTTCCTACGAGCAGTACTTC	CASSSLTGGAPGSYEQYF
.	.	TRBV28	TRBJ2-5	TGTGCCAGCTTAGTTGGAGCGGGCCAAGAGACCCAGTACTTC	CASLVGAGQETQYF
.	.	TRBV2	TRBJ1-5	TGTGCCAGCATCGCGAATAGCAATCAGCCCCAGCATTTT	CASIANSNQPQHF
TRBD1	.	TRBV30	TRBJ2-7	TGTGCCTGGTCGACAGGGGGGGTTTCCTACGAGCAGTACTTC	CAWSTGGVSYEQYF
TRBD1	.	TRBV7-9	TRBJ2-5	TGTGCCAGCAGCCCCGACAGGGGTCTGAGAGAGACCCAGTACTTC	CASSPDRGLRETQYF
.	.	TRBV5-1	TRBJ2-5	TGCGCCAGCAGCCTCCAAGAGACCCAGTACTTC	CASSLQETQYF
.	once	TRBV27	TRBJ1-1	TGTGCCAGCAGTGAAACACGGGTGGAAACTGAAGCTTTCTTT	CASSETRVETEAFF
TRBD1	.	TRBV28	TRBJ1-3	TGTGCCAGCAGTTTCCCCCTATGGGACAGGGGAGATGGAAACACCATATATTTT	CASSFPLWDRGDGNTIYF
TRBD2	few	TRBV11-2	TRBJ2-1	TGTGCCAGCAGCTCCCTGTGGGAGGGAACGAATGAGCAGTTCTTC	CASSSLWEGTNEQFF
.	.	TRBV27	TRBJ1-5	TGTGCCAGCAGTCCCGCTGGCGGGACGGCTTATCAGCCCCAGCATTTT	CASSPAGGTAYQPQHF
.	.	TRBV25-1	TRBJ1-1	TGTGCCAGCAGTGAGGATCAGCGAATGAACACTGAAGCTTTCTTT	CASSEDQRMNTEAFF
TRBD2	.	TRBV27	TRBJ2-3	TGTGCCAGCAGTTGGCGGGAGGGCTCGGCAGATACGCAGTATTTT	CASSWREGSADTQYF
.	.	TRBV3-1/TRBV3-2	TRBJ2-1	TGTGCCAGCAGCCTTCTTTCCGGGACCTCAGGCAATGAGCAGTTCTTC	CASSLLSGTSGNEQFF
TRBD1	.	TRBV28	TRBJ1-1	TGTGCCAGCAGTTTCCGCCACTCGGACAGGGGAGAAGCTTTCTTT	CASSFRHSDRGEAFF
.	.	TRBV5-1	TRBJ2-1	TGCGCCAGCAGCTTACAGGGGAGGGGAAATGAGCAGTTCTTC	CASSLQGRGNEQFF
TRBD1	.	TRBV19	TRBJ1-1	TGTGCCAGTAGTATTGAGTATGGACAGGTTGAAGCTTTCTTT	CASSIEYGQVEAFF
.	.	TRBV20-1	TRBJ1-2	TGCAGTGCTAGTTCCGGCAGGGCTTCCTATGGCTACACCTTC	CSASSGRASYGYTF
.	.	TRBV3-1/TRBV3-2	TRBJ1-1	TGTGCCAGCAGCTTCCTAAAGGGACAAAATGGAGGGAGGCCTGAAGCTTTCTTT	CASSFLKGQNGGRPEAFF
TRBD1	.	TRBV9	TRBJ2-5	TGTGCCAGCAACAACGGACAGGGAGTAGGAGAGACCCAGTACTTC	CASNNGQGVGETQYF
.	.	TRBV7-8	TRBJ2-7	TGTGCCAGCAGCTGGGCGGGGCGCGAGAGGGAGCAGTACTTC	CASSWAGREREQYF
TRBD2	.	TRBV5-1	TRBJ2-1	TGCGCCAGCAGCACCGAAGGGACTACCTTTTTCTTC	CASSTEGTTFFF
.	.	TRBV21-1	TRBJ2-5	TGTGCCAGCAGCAAAAAATTTGGGACAGATAAAGAGACCCAGTACTTC	CASSKKFGTDKETQYF
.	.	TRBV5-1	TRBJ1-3	TGCGCCAGCAGCTTGGAACGCTCTGGAAACACCATATATTTT	CASSLERSGNTIYF
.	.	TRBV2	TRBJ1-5	TGTGCCAGCAGTGAGCGGGATAGCAATCAGCCCCAGCATTTT	CASSERDSNQPQHF
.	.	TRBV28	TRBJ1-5	TGTGCCAGCCTCACTCGGAGAGGGGCGAAAATTAATCAGCCCCAGCATTTT	CASLTRRGAKINQPQHF
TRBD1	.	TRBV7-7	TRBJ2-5	TGTGCTAGCAGCTTAGGGACAGGGGGGCAAGAGACCCAGTACTTC	CASSLGTGGQETQYF
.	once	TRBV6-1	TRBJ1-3	TGTGCCAGCAGTGAAACAGGGCTTCTCTCTGGAAACACCATATATTTT	CASSETGLLSGNTIYF
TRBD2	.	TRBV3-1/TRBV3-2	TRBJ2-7	TGTGCCAGCAGCCCGTACCGGACTAGCGGGAGCTACGAGCAGTACTTC	CASSPYRTSGSYEQYF
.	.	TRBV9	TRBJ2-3	TGTGCCAGCGGAAGAGGACAGATCACAGATACGCAGTATTTT	CASGRGQITDTQYF
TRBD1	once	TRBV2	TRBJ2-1	TGTGCCATACCAAGGAAATTGGGACAGTACAATGAGCAGTTCTTC	CAIPRKLGQYNEQFF
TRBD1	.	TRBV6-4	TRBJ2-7	TGTGCCAGTTTTTCCTCACCCGGGACAGCCTTTGGGTGGGAGTACTTC	CASFSSPGTAFGWEYF
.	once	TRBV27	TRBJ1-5	TGTGCCAGCAGTTTAGGGGGTTATCAGCCCCAGCATTTT	CASSLGGYQPQHF
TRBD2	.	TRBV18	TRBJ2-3	TGTGCCAGCTCACCAGCCCTAGCGGTCACAGATACGCAGTATTTT	CASSPALAVTDTQYF
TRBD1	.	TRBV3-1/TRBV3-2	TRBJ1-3	TGTGCCAGCAGCCCCACAGGGGCCTTCTCTGGAAACACCATATATTTT	CASSPTGAFSGNTIYF
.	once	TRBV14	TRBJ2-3	TGTGCCAGCAGCCAAGCAGGGGGCACAGATACGCAGTATTTT	CASSQAGGTDTQYF
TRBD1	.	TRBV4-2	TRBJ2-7	TGTGCCAGCAGCCAAGAGTCAGGACAGGGACCACAGTACTTC	CASSQESGQGPQYF
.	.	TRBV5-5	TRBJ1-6	TGTGCCAGCAGCTTGGCCAGGGATTCACCCCTCCACTTT	CASSLARDSPLHF
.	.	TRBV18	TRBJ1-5	TGTGCCAGCTCACTGAGGACAGATCAGCCCCAGCATTTT	CASSLRTDQPQHF
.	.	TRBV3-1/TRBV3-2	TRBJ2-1	TGTGCCAGCAGCCGGGCTGGCTCGGACAATGAGCAGTTCTTC	CASSRAGSDNEQFF
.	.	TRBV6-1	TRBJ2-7	TGTGCCAGCAGTGAAGCAACCAGGGGATACGAGCAGTACTTC	CASSEATRGYEQYF
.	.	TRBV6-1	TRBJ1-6	TGTGCCAGCAGTGTGGCATGCAGGAAAGGGGATTGTTCACCCCTCCACTTT	CASSVACRKGDCSPLHF
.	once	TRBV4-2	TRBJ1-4	TGTGCCAGCAGCCAAGTTGGGGAAAAACTGTTTTTT	CASSQVGEKLFF
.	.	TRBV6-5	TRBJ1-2	TGTGCCAGCAGGGCCGACGAGTTGAGCTATGGCTACACCTTC	CASRADELSYGYTF
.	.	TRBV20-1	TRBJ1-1	TGCAGTGCTAGTCCGGGTCAGTTT	CSASPGQF
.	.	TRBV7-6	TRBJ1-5	TGTGCCAGCAGCCAGGACAGCTTTAGCAATCAGCCCCAGCATTTT	CASSQDSFSNQPQHF
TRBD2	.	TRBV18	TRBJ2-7	TGTGCCAGCTTCGGACTAGCGGGAACACCTTACGAGCAGTACTTC	CASFGLAGTPYEQYF
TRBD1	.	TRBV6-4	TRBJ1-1	TGTGCCAGCAGGGGGACAGGGAACACTGAAGCTTTCTTT	CASRGTGNTEAFF
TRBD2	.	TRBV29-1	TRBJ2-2	TGCAGCGTTGATTCTAGCGGGGCGAACACCGGGGAGCTGTTTTTT	CSVDSSGANTGELFF
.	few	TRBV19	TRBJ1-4	TGTGCCAGTAGTATAACAAGAGACAGTGTTCCGGGAAAACTGTTTTTT	CASSITRDSVPGKLFF
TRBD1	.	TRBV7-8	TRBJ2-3	TGTGCCAGCAGCCCGGGGGGACAGGGGTGGAATACGCAGTATTTT	CASSPGGQGWNTQYF
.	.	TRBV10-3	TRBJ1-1	TGTGCCATCAGTGACCCCGACAGGACGACTGAAGCTTTCTTT	CAISDPDRTTEAFF
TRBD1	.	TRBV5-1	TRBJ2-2	TGCGCCAGCAGCCTGACAGGGGGATACACCGGGGAGCTGTTTTTT	CASSLTGGYTGELFF
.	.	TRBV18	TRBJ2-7	TGTGCCAGCTCACAACACCGGGACACCTCCTACGAGCAGTACTTC	CASSQHRDTSYEQYF
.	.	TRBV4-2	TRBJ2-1	TGTGCCAGCAGCCAAGACGGGAGCTCCTACAATGAGCAGTTCTTC	CASSQDGSSYNEQFF
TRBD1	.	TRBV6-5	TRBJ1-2	TGTGCCAGCAGGGGACAGGCGATCCTCTATGGCTACACCTTC	CASRGQAILYGYTF
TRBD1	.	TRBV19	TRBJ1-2	TGTGCCAGTAGTATCGGGGACAGGGACTATTCGTGGGATGGCTACACCTTC	CASSIGDRDYSWDGYTF